This T cell receptor (beta chain) was sequenced during a study of blood T cell repertoires in COVID-19. Across the study: Acute-phase and convalescent COVID-19 samples originated in the United States, Italy and Spain.

CDR3 length: 18 amino acids. CDR1 MNHEY and CDR2 SVGEGT come from the germline V gene. The germline V and J ends were trimmed by 0 bases and 0 bases, with 14 bases remaining between them. Study members were between about 18 and 95 years old and lived in around 24 US regions. In Cohort 3, a recovered donor had either two negative PCRs, clearance, or symptom resolution. Some clones are missing from TCRdb's copy, which holds only in-frame ones; the method was immunoSEQ multiplex PCR. The table includes roughly 300,000 clones, roughly 90% detected once. The clonotype originates from a woman aged 25 to 39 who had recovered from COVID-19. The sample consisted of PBMCs or T cells enriched from blood (not recorded which). The chain links TRBV6-2 or TRBV6-3 to TRBJ1-4, with D unclear. The CDR3 loop is CASSYSSGPVATNEKLFF. In DNA, the CDR3 is TGTGCCAGCAGTTACTCCAGCGGGCCAGTTGCAACTAATGAAAAACTGTTTTTT.